Following are 5 T cell receptor beta chains from one sample sequenced in a study of OX40 agonist ivuxolimab in advanced cancers. Using immunoSEQ multiplex PCR, the repertoire was profiled, and TCRdb retains in-frame clones only, with some absent. The sample records 18,000 or so clones, around 83% being singletons. The input for sequencing was CD4+ or CD8+ T cells sorted from blood, taken in a trial of the OX40 agonist ivuxolimab. All receptors derive from an adult with an advanced solid tumor such as melanoma, head and neck, liver or kidney cancer.

This chain uses TRBV11-2 with TRBJ2-7; D is perhaps TRBD1 (6 bases). With 5 bases removed from V and 3 bases from J, the gap between germline ends came to 11 bases. CDR1 SGHAT and CDR2 FQNNGV come from the germline V gene. This CDR3 has 13 residues. This CDR3 is CASSHGQSYEQYF. As DNA, the CDR3 is TGTGCCAGCAGCCATGGACAGAGCTACGAGCAGTACTTC.

The chain joins TRBV18 to TRBJ2-7; 7 bases map to TRBD1. V gave up 4 bases and J gave up 6 bases; unmatched junction bases: 3. The CDR3 is 12 amino acids. CDR1 is KGHSH, CDR2 LQKENI, per germline. The CDR3 here is CASSRQGTEQYF. In DNA, the CDR3 is TGTGCCAGCTCACGACAGGGCACCGAGCAGTACTTC. Using reference TRBV18 and TRBJ2-7 for the parts outside the CDR3, the full variable domain is NAGVMQNPRHLVRRRGQEARLRCSPMKGHSHVYWYRQLPEEGLKFMVYLQKENIIDESGMPKERFSAEFPKEGPSILRIQQVVRGDSAAYFCASSRQGTEQYFGPGTRLTVT.

The rearrangement uses TRBV18 and TRBJ1-5; D perhaps matches TRBD1 (6 bases). The V end was cut by 5 bases, the J end by 6 bases, with 14 bases between. Germline CDR1 is KGHSH and CDR2 is LQKENI. The CDR3 consists of 14 residues. This CDR3 is CASSKQGDRQPQHF. CDR3 in DNA: TGTGCCAGCTCAAAACAGGGAGATCGTCAGCCCCAGCATTTT.

CDR3 sequence reads: CASSPEGGSYGYTF. The CDR3, as DNA: TGTGCCAGCAGCCCAGAGGGGGGTTCCTATGGCTACACCTTC. This rearrangement joins TRBV11-2 to TRBJ1-2; weak D call: TRBD1 (6 bases). Looked up from germline, CDR1 is SGHAT and CDR2 is FQNNGV. CDR3 length equals 14 residues. The germline V and J ends were trimmed by 5 bases and 4 bases, with 14 bases remaining between them.

This rearrangement joins TRBV6-6 to TRBJ2-3, with D perhaps matching TRBD1 (5 bases). The germline V gene has CDR1 MNHNY and CDR2 SVGAGI (reference sequence). The germline V and J ends were trimmed by 5 bases and 2 bases, with 11 bases remaining between them. The CDR3 covers 14 residues. CDR3 nucleotide sequence: TGTGCCAGCAGTCTCGACAGAGCCACAGATACGCAGTATTTT. It codes for CASSLDRATDTQYF.